The next 28 T cell receptor beta chains were all read from a single sample in a study of CD8 T cells in ankylosing spondylitis. The study's findings and limits: Characteristic, it appeared, of ankylosing spondylitis blood was a TCR beta motif of fewer than 10 highly homologous variants.

No antigen has been assigned to these receptors. TCRdb processed the 5' RACE reads anew with MiXCR; each CDR3 protein has one entry. Among about 450,000 distinct CDR3 sequences listed, around 26% were seen once. Specimen: blood, either unsorted or a sorted T cell fraction (not recorded which). The receptors here all came from a male donor with ankylosing spondylitis.

The chain links TRBV12-3 or TRBV12-4 to TRBJ1-1, with 7 bases lining up with TRBD1. J was trimmed by 2 bases and V by 7 bases; bases with no gene match: 10. This CDR3 contains 15 residues. The CDR3 DNA follows: TGTGCCAGCACCCCCGCCAGGGGGTCCAACACTGAAGCTTTCTTT. It codes for CASTPARGSNTEAFF.

The CDR3 spells CASSSLDRGNNEQFF. The CDR3 bases are TGTGCCAGCAGTTCCTTGGACAGGGGGAACAATGAGCAGTTCTTC. This chain uses TRBV6-5 with TRBJ2-1; 10 nucleotides agree with TRBD1. J lost 5 bases, V lost 4 bases, and 5 bases had no gene match. The germline CDR1 and CDR2 sequences are MNHEY and SVGAGI. CDR3 length: 15 residues.

This sequence joins TRBV7-2 and TRBJ2-3, with no clear D. The germline V and J ends were trimmed by 4 bases and 2 bases, with 4 bases remaining between them. The germline CDR1 and CDR2 sequences are SGHTA and FQGNSA. The CDR3 runs to 12 residues. Here the CDR3 DNA reads TGTGCCAGCAGCTGGCCCACAGATACGCAGTATTTT. Translated: CASSWPTDTQYF.

Many counts were recorded for this clonotype. V gene TRBV25-1 combines with J gene TRBJ2-1, with D perhaps matching TRBD1 (8 bases). V was shortened by 1 base and J by 4 bases, with 11 bases between the two germline ends. The germline gives CDR1 MGHDK, CDR2 SYGVNS. This CDR3 contains 15 residues. This chain's CDR3 is CASSELQGGYNEQFF. Here the CDR3 DNA reads TGTGCCAGCAGTGAATTACAGGGGGGGTACAATGAGCAGTTCTTC.

This clonotype was seen only a few times. The rearrangement uses TRBV12-3 or TRBV12-4 and TRBJ2-6; D unresolved. The CDR3 length is 14 residues. Deletions cut 8 bases from V and 2 bases from J, with 10 bases between. CDR3 in amino acids: CASSRQAGANVLTF. CDR3 coding DNA: TGTGCCAGCTCCCGCCAGGCTGGGGCCAACGTCCTGACTTTC.

CDR3 sequence reads: CASSDPGGSADTQYF. The CDR3 coding sequence is TGTGCCAGCAGTGACCCGGGAGGGTCGGCGGATACGCAGTATTTT. This rearrangement joins TRBV6-2 or TRBV6-3 to TRBJ2-3; 8 bases agree with TRBD2. CDR1 and CDR2 from the germline V gene are MNHEY and SVGEGT. The CDR3 has 15 residues. J gave up 6 bases and V 5 bases, and 10 bases lay outside the gene matches.

In this sample, this clonotype turned up a few times. This chain joins TRBV5-1 and TRBJ2-7; 8 nucleotides agree with TRBD2. The V gene's germline CDR1 is SGHRS and CDR2 YFSETQ. The V segment lost 3 bases and the J segment 2 bases; nucleotides outside the gene matches: 7. The CDR3 totals 15 residues. CDR3 in amino acids: CASSSSSGWAYEQYF. Here the CDR3 DNA reads TGCGCCAGCAGCTCCTCTAGCGGGTGGGCCTACGAGCAGTACTTC.

The rearrangement uses TRBV6-1 and TRBJ2-1; D gene uncertain. The CDR3 is 13 residues long. The V end lost 3 bases, the J end lost 7 bases, and 10 bases lay between the germline ends. Per the germline V gene, CDR1 is MNHNS and CDR2 is SASEGT. CDR3 nucleotide sequence: TGTGCCAGCAGTGAGGGCCCTTGGAATGAGCAGTTCTTC. This codes for CASSEGPWNEQFF.

This clonotype occurred a few times. The gene calls are TRBV5-1 and TRBJ2-3; D is undetermined. V was pared by 0 bases and J by 1 base, with 12 bases between. Germline assignment: CDR1 SGHRS and CDR2 YFSETQ. The CDR3 spans 16 residues. CDR3 DNA sequence: TGCGCCAGCAGCTTGGCCTGGGGTACACGCACAGATACGCAGTATTTT. The encoded protein is CASSLAWGTRTDTQYF.

V and J are TRBV30 and TRBJ1-5; D remains unclear. Germline V gene lookup returns CDR1 GTSNPN and CDR2 SVGIG (reference sequence). Trimming stripped 5 bases from V and 0 bases from J, with 5 bases between. This CDR3 region has 12 residues. Here the CDR3 DNA reads TGTGCCTGGGCTTATAGCAATCAGCCCCAGCATTTT. This codes for CAWAYSNQPQHF.

Only a few counts were recorded for this clonotype. The V gene is TRBV10-3, the J gene TRBJ1-1; TRBD1 might be the D (5 bases). Germline CDR1 ENHRY, CDR2 SYGVKD. V gave up 3 bases and J gave up 5 bases, with 19 bases separating them. There are 16 residues in the CDR3. CDR3 in DNA: TGTGCCATCAGTGATCTCGCCCAGGGCCCCCTGACTGAAGCTTTCTTT. Translating it yields CAISDLAQGPLTEAFF.

This chain connects TRBV20-1 to TRBJ2-1, with 8 positions matching TRBD2. The V and J ends lost 6 bases and 7 bases, in that order; junction bases with no gene match: 5. The CDR3 totals 12 residues. The V gene's germline CDR1 is DFQATT and CDR2 SNEGSKA (reference sequence). CDR3 sequence (DNA): TGCAGTGCACTTGGACTAGCAAATGAGCAGTTCTTC. Protein sequence: CSALGLANEQFF.

The chain carries TRBV14 and TRBJ2-3; no definite D call. The CDR3 is 15 residues long. The germline CDR1 and CDR2 sequences are SGHDN and FVKESK. The ends were cut back, 3 bases at V and 1 base at J, with 11 bases in the middle. CDR3 DNA: TGTGCCAGCAGCCAGGCGGTAGCTGGCACAGATACGCAGTATTTT. Protein sequence: CASSQAVAGTDTQYF.

This chain links TRBV18 with TRBJ2-7; D remains ambiguous. Germline CDR1 KGHSH, CDR2 LQKENI. V lost 3 bases and J 5 bases, leaving 14 bases between the germline ends. CDR3 length: 14 amino acids. The CDR3, as DNA: TGTGCCAGCTCACCGGCTACGATTCCCCACGAGCAGTACGTC. Residues: CASSPATIPHEQYV.

This clonotype has a handful of counts. Given the absence of the conserved phenylalanine or tryptophan at the CDR3 end, a read error is likely. No DNA is shown, since the ends of the CDR3 on it are uncertain; the CDR3 is the one TCRdb lists. The rearrangement joins TRBV2 to TRBJ2-7; TRBD2 is the table's D call and was not checked against the DNA. From germline, CDR1 is SNHLY and CDR2 FYNNEI. From its first to its last residue, the CDR3 has 13 amino acids. The CDR3 protein is CASSENPLAGVDL.

This clonotype was seen a handful of times. This chain connects TRBV7-9 to TRBJ1-1; D call uncertain. Germline V CDR1 and CDR2: SEHNR, FQNEAQ (reference sequence). V shed 3 bases and J shed 4 bases, with 9 bases lying between them. The CDR3 is 13 residues long. The CDR3 region is CASSFVRSTEAFF. The CDR3 bases are TGTGCCAGCAGCTTCGTCAGGAGCACTGAAGCTTTCTTT.

V is TRBV20-1 and J is TRBJ1-2; D gene ambiguous. This CDR3 is 13 amino acids long. With 1 base removed from V and 4 bases from J, the gap between germline ends came to 10 bases. CDR1 and CDR2 from the germline V gene are DFQATT and SNEGSKA (reference sequence). The CDR3 DNA reads TGCAGTGCTAGAGTAGTTAGTTCCTATGGCTACACCTTC. The encoded protein is CSARVVSSYGYTF.

This chain uses TRBV7-9 with TRBJ1-2; possibly TRBD1 for D (6 bases). CDR3 length: 14 residues. CDR1 and CDR2 (germline): SEHNR, FQNEAQ (reference sequence). Trimming removed 1 base at V and 8 bases at J, with 14 bases between. The chain's CDR3 is CASSLVSSTGGYTF. Written as DNA, the CDR3 is TGTGCCAGCAGCTTAGTGTCTTCAACAGGGGGCTACACCTTC. The entire variable domain, with the rest obtained from reference TRBV7-9 and TRBJ1-2, is as follows: DTGVSQNPRHKITKRGQNVTFRCDPISEHNRLYWYRQTLGQGPEFLTYFQNEAQLEKSRLLSDRFSAERPKGSFSTLEIQRTEQGDSAMYLCASSLVSSTGGYTFGSGTRLTVV.

This clonotype appeared a few times. V usage is TRBV5-1 and J usage is TRBJ1-2; D is perhaps TRBD1 (6 bases). CDR3 length equals 14 residues. V was trimmed by 4 bases and J by 7 bases, leaving 17 bases between them. Germline V CDR1 and CDR2: SGHRS, YFSETQ. The CDR3 reads CASSRQDDGAGYTF. DNA of the CDR3: TGCGCCAGCAGCAGACAGGACGACGGGGCTGGCTACACCTTC.

A few counts support this clonotype. The V call is TRBV5-1, the J call TRBJ2-1; 9 positions match TRBD2. Germline assignment: CDR1 SGHRS and CDR2 YFSETQ. The trim removed 2 bases at V and 5 bases at J, leaving 11 bases unmatched. The CDR3 loop spans 17 amino acids. The CDR3 DNA is TGCGCCAGCAGCTTCCTCGATCGGACTAGCGCAAACAATGAGCAGTTCTTC. Protein: CASSFLDRTSANNEQFF.

The rearrangement joins TRBV12-3 or TRBV12-4 to TRBJ1-3; 7 positions agree with TRBD1. V trimming: 0 bases; J trimming: 3 bases; junction bases outside the gene matches: 2. The CDR3 is 15 amino acids. In nucleotides, the CDR3 is TGTGCCAGCAGTTTAGCCGACAGGGTTGGAAACACCATATATTTT. It translates to CASSLADRVGNTIYF.

This clonotype was seen a handful of times. V gene TRBV2 combines with J gene TRBJ1-5, with TRBD1 as a possible D gene (6 bases). This CDR3 has 14 residues. Germline V gives CDR1 SNHLY, CDR2 FYNNEI. V was shortened by 7 bases and J by 6 bases, with 16 bases between the two germline ends. This chain's CDR3 is CASTISGDGQPQHF. The CDR3 nucleotides are TGTGCCAGCACAATTTCAGGGGATGGTCAGCCCCAGCATTTT.

V gene TRBV11-2 combines with J gene TRBJ2-5; maybe TRBD2 (6 bases). V gave up 8 bases and J gave up 1 base, with 17 bases separating them. The CDR3 is made up of 15 amino acids. CDR1 and CDR2 from the germline V gene are SGHAT and FQNNGV. CDR3 residues: CASGAGPLIQETQYF. CDR3 DNA: TGTGCCAGCGGCGCGGGGCCCTTAATCCAAGAGACCCAGTACTTC. The variable domain in full, completed from reference TRBV11-2 and TRBJ2-5, reads EAGVAQSPRYKIIEKRQSVAFWCNPISGHATLYWYQQILGQGPKLLIQFQNNGVVDDSQLPKDRFSAERLKGVDSTLKIQPAKLEDSAVYLCASGAGPLIQETQYFGPGTRLLVL.

The chain employs TRBV30 and TRBJ2-7; 8 bases match TRBD1. CDR1 GTSNPN and CDR2 SVGIG come from the germline V gene (reference sequence). The length of the CDR3 is 13 residues. V lost 5 bases to trimming and J lost 0 bases; unmatched junction nucleotides: 3. CDR3 region: CAWAGGRSYEQYV. The CDR3 DNA follows: TGTGCCTGGGCAGGGGGCCGCTCCTACGAGCAGTACGTC.

This clonotype was recorded a few times. V and J are TRBV20-1 and TRBJ2-2; D gene unclear. The germline V gene has CDR1 DFQATT and CDR2 SNEGSKA (reference sequence). There are 14 residues in the CDR3. V lost 6 bases and J 1 base, leaving 12 bases between the germline ends. The CDR3 loop is CSALGPGNTGELFF. The CDR3 DNA is TGCAGTGCCCTAGGGCCAGGGAACACCGGGGAGCTGTTTTTT.

The chain has TRBV12-3 or TRBV12-4 and TRBJ2-5; 15 nucleotides line up with TRBD2. There are 15 residues in the CDR3. Trimming cost V 7 bases and J 4 bases; bases outside gene matches: 4. This CDR3 is CASTLGLAGGETQYF. CDR3 in DNA: TGTGCCAGCACCCTGGGACTAGCGGGAGGAGAGACCCAGTACTTC.

The chain carries TRBV5-6 and TRBJ1-3; no definite D call. The CDR3 extends over 15 amino acids. The V end lost 0 bases, the J end lost 1 base, and 8 bases lay between the germline ends. Germline loops: CDR1 SGHDT, CDR2 YYEEEE. CDR3 DNA: TGTGCCAGCAGCTTGGGGGCTTTTTCTGGAAACACCATATATTTT. Translation gives CASSLGAFSGNTIYF.

This chain uses TRBV11-2 with TRBJ2-7; D possibly corresponds to TRBD2 (6 bases). CDR1 and CDR2 from the germline V gene are SGHAT and FQNNGV. V lost 4 bases and J 6 bases, leaving 10 bases between the germline ends. The CDR3 loop spans 12 amino acids. CDR3 in amino acids: CASSSRGFEQYF. The CDR3 DNA is TGTGCCAGCAGCTCCCGGGGGTTCGAGCAGTACTTC.